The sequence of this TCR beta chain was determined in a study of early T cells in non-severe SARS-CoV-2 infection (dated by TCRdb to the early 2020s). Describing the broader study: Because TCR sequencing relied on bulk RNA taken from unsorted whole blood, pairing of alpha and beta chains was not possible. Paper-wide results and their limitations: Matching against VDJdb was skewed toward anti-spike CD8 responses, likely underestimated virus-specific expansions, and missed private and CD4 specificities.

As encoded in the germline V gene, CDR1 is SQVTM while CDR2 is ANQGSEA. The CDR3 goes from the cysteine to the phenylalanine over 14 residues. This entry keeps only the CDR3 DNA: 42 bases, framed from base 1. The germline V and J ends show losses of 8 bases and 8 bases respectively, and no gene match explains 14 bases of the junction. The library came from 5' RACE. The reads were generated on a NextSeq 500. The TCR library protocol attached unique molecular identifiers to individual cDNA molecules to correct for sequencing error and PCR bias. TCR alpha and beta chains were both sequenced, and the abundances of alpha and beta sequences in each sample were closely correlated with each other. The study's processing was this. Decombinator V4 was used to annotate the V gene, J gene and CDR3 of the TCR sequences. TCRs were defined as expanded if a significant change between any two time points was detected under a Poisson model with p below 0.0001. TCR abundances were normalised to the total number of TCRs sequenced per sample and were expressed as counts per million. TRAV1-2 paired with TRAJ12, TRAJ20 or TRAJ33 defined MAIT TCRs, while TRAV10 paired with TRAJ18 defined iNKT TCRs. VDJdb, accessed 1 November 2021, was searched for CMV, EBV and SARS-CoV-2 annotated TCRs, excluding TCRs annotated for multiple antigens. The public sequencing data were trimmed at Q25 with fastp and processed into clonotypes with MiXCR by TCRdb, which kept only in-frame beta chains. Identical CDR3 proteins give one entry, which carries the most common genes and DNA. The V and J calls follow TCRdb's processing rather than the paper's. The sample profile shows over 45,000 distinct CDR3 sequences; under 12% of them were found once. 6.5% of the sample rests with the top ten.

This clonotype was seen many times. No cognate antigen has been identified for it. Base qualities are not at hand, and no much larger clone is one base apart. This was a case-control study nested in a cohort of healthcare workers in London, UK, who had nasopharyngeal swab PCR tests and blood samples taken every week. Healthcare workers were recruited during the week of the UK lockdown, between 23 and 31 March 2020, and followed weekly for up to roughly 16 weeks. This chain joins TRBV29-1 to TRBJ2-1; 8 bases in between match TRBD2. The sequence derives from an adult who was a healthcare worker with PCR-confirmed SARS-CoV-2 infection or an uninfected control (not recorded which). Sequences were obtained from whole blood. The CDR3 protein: CSWRTGTSSYEQFF. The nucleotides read TGCAGCTGGCGAACCGGGACTAGTAGTTATGAGCAGTTCTTC.